Presented here are 5 T cell receptor beta chains from one specimen sequenced in a study of cytomegalovirus exposure and HLA in healthy donors. The study ran its PCR with 60 Vbeta and 13 Jbeta primers. Profiling relied on immunoSEQ multiplex PCR, and the TCRdb table lists in-frame clones only, not all of them. The sample lists 200,000 to 250,000 clones; about 89% were seen once. Material for sequencing was PBMCs. Source of these receptors: a young woman in good health and CMV-seronegative.

The V and J genes are TRBV2 and TRBJ2-1, with 13 bases lining up with TRBD2. Germline CDR1 SNHLY, CDR2 FYNNEI. The CDR3 sequence is 18 residues long. J was trimmed by 0 bases and V by 6 bases; bases with no gene match: 8. CDR3 sequence: CASRLLAGGTSSYNEQFF. In nucleotides, the CDR3 is TGTGCCAGCAGGTTACTAGCGGGGGGGACTAGCTCCTACAATGAGCAGTTCTTC. The full variable domain, its missing parts supplied by reference TRBV2 and TRBJ2-1, is EPEVTQTPSHQVTQMGQEVILRCVPISNHLYFYWYRQILGQKVEFLVSFYNNEISEKSEIFDDQFSVERPDGSNFTLKIRSTKLEDSAMYFCASRLLAGGTSSYNEQFFGPGTRLTVL.

This chain connects TRBV7-2 to TRBJ2-3, with D tentatively TRBD2 (6 bases). Germline V gene sequence: CDR1 SGHTA, CDR2 FQGNSA. The CDR3 loop spans 15 amino acids. V shed 5 bases and J shed 1 base, with 13 bases lying between them. CDR3 sequence reads: CASSAMGEGTDTQYF. The DNA for the CDR3 is TGTGCCAGCAGCGCCATGGGGGAGGGCACAGATACGCAGTATTTT.

This chain connects TRBV28 to TRBJ2-2; TRBD2 matches at 9 bases. J lost 6 bases, V lost 4 bases, and 6 bases had no gene match. The germline CDR1 and CDR2 sequences are MDHEN and SYDVKM. The CDR3 loop spans 15 amino acids. CDR3: CASSSAAGGSGELFF. The CDR3 nucleotides are TGTGCCAGCAGTTCGGCTGCGGGAGGGTCCGGGGAGCTGTTTTTT.

This clone has more than one count but fewer than ten. The chain has TRBV7-9 and TRBJ2-7; a possible D gene is TRBD1 (6 bases). Germline V lookup: CDR1 SEHNR, CDR2 FQNEAQ (reference sequence). Trimming removed 5 bases from V and 2 bases from J, with 13 bases in between. CDR3 length equals 14 residues. CDR3 sequence reads: CASSPYRDTYEQYF. The CDR3 DNA follows: TGTGCCAGCAGCCCGTACAGGGATACCTACGAGCAGTACTTC.

This clone was found once. The chain combines TRBV10-1 with TRBJ2-2; 10 bases map to TRBD2. From germline, CDR1 is WNHNN and CDR2 SYGVQD (reference sequence). V lost 2 bases and J lost 3; bases outside the gene matches: 9. The CDR3 loop spans 18 amino acids. CDR3 DNA sequence: TGCGCCAGCAGTGAGAGAAGGCTAGCGGGAGTAGACACCGGGGAGCTGTTTTTT. Its translation: CASSERRLAGVDTGELFF.